This TCR beta chain is drawn from a study of control samples from healthy donors and cancer patients. From germline, CDR1 is LGHNA and CDR2 YSLEER. Trimming shortened V by 6 bases and J by 4 bases, and 12 bases separated the two germline ends. CDR3 length: 13 amino acids. Assay used: immunoSEQ multiplex PCR; TCRdb lists only in-frame clones, some missing. The sample holds about 63,000 clones, 65% to 90% seen once. The sequenced sample consisted of blood. The V and J genes are TRBV4-3 and TRBJ1-1, with TRBD1 as a possible D gene (5 bases). This TCR was sampled from a man aged 35-49 years in good health. The CDR3 coding sequence is TGCGCCAGCAGGGAGGGGTCAGGCACTGAAGCTTTCTTT. It specifies CASREGSGTEAFF.